This section outlines one TCR beta chain sequence together with its context. Its antigen is not known. In the PCR, 60 Vbeta and 13 Jbeta primers were used. Method: immunoSEQ multiplex PCR; TCRdb's copy keeps in-frame clones and lacks some. The data contain under 200,000 clones, 82% of them singletons. The data were obtained in a study of cytomegalovirus exposure and HLA in healthy donors. Study-level background: Researchers previously reported finding about 110 million unique TCR beta sequences from 150 million to 200 million T cells.

Findings of the study overall: Relative to equally common others, HLA-associated TCR beta chains showed greater clonal expansion in a later analysis. V- and J-gene trimming in TCR beta was tied to a missense DCLRE1C variant by an analysis performed later.

Healthy bone marrow donors supplied every sample. CDR1 SGDLS and CDR2 YYNGEE come from the germline V gene. Trimming stripped 2 bases from V and 1 base from J, with 19 bases between. The CDR3 runs to 18 residues. The sequenced material came from PBMCs. This chain connects TRBV9 to TRBJ1-3; TRBD1 might be the D (5 bases). The TCR sequence derives from a girl under 10 years old in good health and CMV-seropositive. The CDR3 here is CASSVGGAQGFSGNTIYF. The CDR3 DNA reads as TGTGCCAGCAGCGTCGGTGGGGCGCAGGGATTTTCTGGAAACACCATATATTTT.